This T cell receptor (beta chain) is drawn from a study of blood T cells in healthy people across ages. Donors each provided about 9.5 milliliters of peripheral blood. Total RNA amounts of at least 6 micrograms were extracted per sample. It was with a sample-barcoded 5' primer and a J-beta primer mix that a second PCR of roughly 7 to 12 cycles was run. Any given sample supplied a minimum of 3 million CDR3-containing paired-end reads. TCRdb passed the 5' RACE reads through MiXCR, listing each CDR3 protein once. The data contain around 1.5 million distinct CDR3 sequences, approximately 59% of them singletons. Study-wide findings and caveats: With age, beta diversity per million T cells declined roughly linearly, significantly by over 35.

This clonotype was seen a single time. Its antigen is not identified. Looked up from germline, CDR1 is ENHRY and CDR2 is SYGVKD. The germline V and J ends were trimmed by 4 bases and 0 bases, with 16 bases remaining between them. The CDR3 totals 17 residues. The TCR originated in a man aged 18-30 years in good health. V gene TRBV10-3 combines with J gene TRBJ1-5, with TRBD1 as a possible D gene (6 bases). Material for sequencing was blood. Here the CDR3 DNA reads TGTGCCATCAGTGGGACAGAAAATGTCAATAGCAATCAGCCCCAGCATTTT. This gives the protein CAISGTENVNSNQPQHF.